The present T cell receptor (beta chain) was sequenced within a study of control samples from healthy donors and cancer patients. This clone was counted a few times. The CDR3 contains 19 residues. Germline CDR1 is LNHNV and CDR2 is YYDKDF (reference sequence). The germline V and J ends were trimmed by 2 bases and 3 bases, with 22 bases remaining between them. The repertoire was sequenced with immunoSEQ multiplex PCR; TCRdb's copy has only in-frame clones and lacks some. The sample has 120,000 or so clones; roughly 87% are singletons. Specimen: blood. The V gene is TRBV15, the J gene TRBJ2-2; a possible D gene is TRBD2 (6 bases). The source of this sequence is a man younger than 35 in good health. The CDR3 bases are TGTGCCACCAGCAGACGTCCTTTATGGGGGGAGAGGGACACCGGGGAGCTGTTTTTT. It is translated as CATSRRPLWGERDTGELFF.